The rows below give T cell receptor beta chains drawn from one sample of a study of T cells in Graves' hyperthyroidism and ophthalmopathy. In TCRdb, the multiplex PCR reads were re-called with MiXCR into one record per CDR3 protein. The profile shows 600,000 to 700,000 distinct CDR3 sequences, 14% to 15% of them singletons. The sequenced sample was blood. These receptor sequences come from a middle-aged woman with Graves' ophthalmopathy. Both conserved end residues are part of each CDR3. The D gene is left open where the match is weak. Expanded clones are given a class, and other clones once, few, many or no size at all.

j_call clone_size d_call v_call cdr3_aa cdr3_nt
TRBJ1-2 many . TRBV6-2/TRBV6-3 CASSYWDYGYTF TGTGCCAGCAGTTATTGGGACTATGGCTACACCTTC
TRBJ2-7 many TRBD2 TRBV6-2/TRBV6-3 CASRSRTSGRALEQYF TGTGCCAGCAGGAGCCGGACTAGCGGGAGGGCCCTCGAGCAGTACTTC
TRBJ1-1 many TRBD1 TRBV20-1 CSASPINRGPEAFF TGCAGTGCTAGCCCTATAAACAGGGGACCTGAAGCTTTCTTT
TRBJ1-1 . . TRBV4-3 CASSRGLEAFF TGCGCCAGCAGCAGGGGCCTTGAAGCTTTCTTT
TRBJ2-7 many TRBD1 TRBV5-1 CASSLGTGYEQYF TGTGCCAGCAGTTTAGGGACAGGGTACGAGCAGTACTTC
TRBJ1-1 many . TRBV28 CASRSAGSASEAFF TGTGCCAGCAGATCGGCCGGGTCCGCCTCTGAAGCTTTCTTT
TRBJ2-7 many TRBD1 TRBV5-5 CASSLDRDRVGNEQYF TGTGCCAGCAGCTTAGATCGGGACAGGGTAGGCAACGAGCAGTACTTC
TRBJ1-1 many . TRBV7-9 CASSLGVENTEAFF TGTGCCAGCAGCTTAGGAGTAGAGAACACTGAAGCTTTCTTT
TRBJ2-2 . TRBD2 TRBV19 CATRLAGGLGTGELFF TGTGCCACCCGACTAGCGGGAGGGCTTGGGACCGGGGAGCTGTTTTTT
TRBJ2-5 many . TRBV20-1 CSRRGGQEDQETQYF TGCAGTCGAAGGGGAGGACAGGAGGATCAAGAGACCCAGTACTTC
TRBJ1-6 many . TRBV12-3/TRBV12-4 CASGGLFNSPLHF TGTGCCAGCGGCGGACTTTTTAATTCACCCCTCCACTTT
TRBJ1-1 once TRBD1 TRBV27 CASSSGTGTNTEAFF TGTGCCAGCAGTTCTGGGACAGGGACGAATACTGAAGCTTTCTTT
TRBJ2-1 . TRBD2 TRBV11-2 CASSLGPAGGYEQFF TGTGCCAGCAGCTTAGGCCCAGCGGGAGGGTACGAGCAGTTCTTC
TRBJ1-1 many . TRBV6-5 CASSYSWGGGNTEAFF TGTGCCAGCAGTTACTCCTGGGGAGGAGGTAACACTGAAGCTTTCTTT
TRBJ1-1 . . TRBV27 CASSLGLIDTEAFF TGTGCCAGCAGTTTAGGCCTGATTGACACTGAAGCTTTCTTT
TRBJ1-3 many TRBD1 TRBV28 CASSWDRGYGNTIYF TGTGCCAGCAGTTGGGACAGGGGGTATGGAAACACCATATATTTT
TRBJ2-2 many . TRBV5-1 CASNQGSGELFF TGCGCCAGCAACCAGGGCTCGGGGGAGCTGTTTTTT
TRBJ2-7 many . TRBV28 CASSLRAHEQYF TGTGCCAGCAGTTTAAGGGCCCACGAGCAGTACTTC
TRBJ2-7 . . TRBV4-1 CASSQEESAVFSYEQYF TGCGCCAGCAGCCAAGAAGAGTCAGCGGTCTTCTCCTACGAGCAGTACTTC
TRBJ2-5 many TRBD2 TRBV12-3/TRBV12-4 CASSKGLASETQYF TGTGCCAGCAGTAAGGGACTAGCGAGTGAGACCCAGTACTTC
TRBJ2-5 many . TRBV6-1 CASRRSDLGPAETQYF TGTGCCAGCAGACGGAGCGATTTGGGACCGGCGGAGACCCAGTACTTC
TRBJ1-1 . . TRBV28 CASSPDPPPEAFF TGTGCCAGCAGCCCTGACCCGCCACCTGAAGCTTTCTTT